The present T cell receptor beta chain was sequenced within a study of cytomegalovirus exposure and HLA in healthy donors (dated by TCRdb to about 2017). Describing the broader study: According to a later analysis, the 120 or so validation repertoires were produced on the same platform as the roughly 720 repertoires of the first cohort. The aim of the study was to test whether cataloging public T cell receptors could identify signatures of past pathogen exposure. In addition to the first cohort of 650 to 750 subjects, a separate validation cohort of about 120 different subjects was used. To predict cytomegalovirus infection status, the study combined high-throughput TCR immunosequencing, statistical association of individual TCRs with disease status, and machine learning.

Measured from the cysteine to the phenylalanine, the CDR3 is 15 residues long. Left in the record is the CDR3 DNA by itself, 45 bases read in frame from the first base. V ends up 5 bases short and J 5 bases short, with an unmatched junction base count of 9. Reading the germline V gene gives CDR1 SGHTA and CDR2 FQGTGA. Donors formed part of the validation cohort, which comprised some 120 subjects and was distinct from the first cohort of under 850 subjects. General findings and caveats noted by the study authors: Cytomegalovirus status was reported to be diagnosed by the classifier with high specificity and sensitivity in both the original and validation cohorts. The validation cohort had no HLA typing available for a later analysis, so co-occurrence within that cohort was assessed over all 120 or so repertoires. In vitro tests confirmed that a few of the cytomegalovirus-associated TCR beta chains recognize cytomegalovirus antigens. In a later analysis, TCRs clustered in the first cohort were found to also tend to co-occur in the approximately 120 validation repertoires, with 90% to 95% of cluster scores above 0. Across donors, most TCR sequences were observed very rarely, whereas some public TCRs were present in many individuals. The authors suggested that the approach could potentially be generalized to other disease states and immunological phenotypes. The study gave a list of roughly 150 TCR beta chains associated with cytomegalovirus.

This clone was picked up a small number of times. The antigen it binds to is not known. No base quality values were provided; no much bigger clone lies one nucleotide off. The library came from the immunoSEQ multiplex PCR assay. The study's own analysis went as follows. To diagnose cytomegalovirus status from the catalog of TCR beta chain sequences, a statistical classification framework was built. TCRdb provides this immuneACCESS table in a form limited to in-frame rearrangements. Some clones are lacking; in checked studies, under half of them reflect an unresolved V gene, and why the rest are absent is not known. That table furnishes V, J and clone size, whereas the DNA furnished D and trimming. The sample table lists 150,000 to 200,000 clones, more than 80% of them with a count of one. Around 6.7% of the sample goes to the ten largest clones.

This receptor chain uses TRBV7-3 and TRBJ2-7; TRBD1 agrees with 10 junctional bases. This clonotype originated in a young man in good health and CMV-seropositive. The sequenced sample was PBMCs. The CDR3 protein sequence reads: CASSASTGGQHEQYF. The DNA is as follows: TGTGCCAGCAGCGCCTCGACAGGGGGCCAACACGAGCAGTACTTC.